Below, 18 T cell receptor beta chains from the same sample are listed, as sequenced in a study of response to subunit inactivated influenza vaccine. TCRdb reprocessed the RT-PCR reads with MiXCR, giving one entry per CDR3 protein. The sample comprises about 570,000 distinct CDR3 sequences, over 9.5% of which are singletons, and roughly 10% rests with the top ten. The input for sequencing was PBMCs from blood, taken on the day of vaccination. The receptors come from a man in his fifties who received an inactivated influenza vaccine.

In DNA form, the CDR3 reads TGTGCCAGCAGTGCGAGGGACGCCTCCTACGAGCAGTACTTC. Amino acids: CASSARDASYEQYF. The chain links TRBV2 to TRBJ2-7, with D possibly called TRBD1 or TRBD2 (5 bases each). The CDR3 runs 14 residues. V was clipped by 4 bases and J by 0 bases, with 10 bases between them. Germline V gene sequence: CDR1 SNHLY, CDR2 FYNNEI.

V usage is TRBV5-1 and J usage is TRBJ2-5; 7 bases are shared with TRBD2. V shed 5 bases, J shed 5 bases, and the junction held 6 bases outside the gene matches. CDR1 is SGHRS and CDR2 is YFSETQ in the germline V gene. The CDR3 contains 13 residues. Written as DNA, the CDR3 is TGCGCCAGCAGAAAATGGGGAGGGGAGACCCAGTACTTC. As protein: CASRKWGGETQYF.

The J gene is TRBJ1-4, the V gene TRBV9, with a weak D call TRBD1 (5 bases). The CDR3 extends over 15 amino acids. Germline CDR1 is SGDLS and CDR2 is YYNGEE. The ends were cut back, 4 bases at V and 5 bases at J, with 15 bases in the middle. The chain's CDR3 is CASSFAGTANEKLFF. DNA for the CDR3: TGTGCCAGCAGCTTCGCCGGGACCGCAAATGAAAAACTGTTTTTT.

This clonotype has only a few counts. The gene calls are TRBV7-9 and TRBJ2-5, with D tentatively TRBD2 (6 bases). The V gene lost 3 bases and the J gene lost 5 bases, with 13 bases spanning the gap. Germline loops: CDR1 SEHNR, CDR2 FQNEAQ (reference sequence). The CDR3 consists of 14 residues. Here the CDR3 DNA reads TGTGCCAGCAGCTTCAGGCGGGACGGGGAGACCCAGTACTTC. Its protein product is CASSFRRDGETQYF.

This clonotype was recorded a few times. J is TRBJ1-2 and V is TRBV20-1; D is unresolved. V lost 5 bases to trimming and J lost 1 base, with 11 bases between them. Germline CDR1 reads DFQATT; CDR2 reads SNEGSKA (reference sequence). There are 13 residues in the CDR3. The CDR3: CSAPRRDNYGYTF. As DNA, the CDR3 is TGCAGTGCTCCCCGGCGCGATAACTATGGCTACACCTTC.

This clonotype has a handful of counts. V is TRBV29-1 and J is TRBJ1-1; tentatively, D is TRBD1 (6 bases). Germline CDR1 SQVTM, CDR2 ANQGSEA. Trimming removed 7 bases from V and 4 bases from J, with 22 bases in between. The CDR3 consists of 15 residues. As DNA, the CDR3 is TGCAGCGCCGGGGGGGGGGCAAGTGAGGGCACTGAAGCTTTCTTT. Translated, it gives CSAGGGASEGTEAFF.

In this sample, this clonotype turned up a few times. The genes are TRBV7-9 and TRBJ2-7; 8 bases are shared with TRBD1. CDR1 is SEHNR, CDR2 FQNEAQ, per germline (reference sequence). The V segment lost 3 bases and the J segment 2 bases; nucleotides outside the gene matches: 6. This CDR3 comprises 15 residues. The CDR3 DNA follows: TGTGCCAGCAGCTTCGGACAGGGTCCGACCTACGAGCAGTACTTC. Translating gives CASSFGQGPTYEQYF.

This clonotype showed up many times. The CDR3 region is CASSLQRKKNEQYF. The CDR3 DNA sequence: TGTGCCAGCAGTCTCCAGAGAAAAAAGAACGAGCAGTACTTC. V and J are TRBV12-3 or TRBV12-4 and TRBJ2-7; D remains ambiguous. This CDR3 is built from 14 residues. With 5 bases removed from V and 5 bases from J, the gap between germline ends came to 16 bases.

This clonotype was found a few times. The chain has TRBV7-9 and TRBJ2-7, with D unclear. Trimming removed 2 bases at V and 0 bases at J, with 11 bases between. The CDR3 has 15 residues. CDR1 is SEHNR, CDR2 FQNEAQ, per germline (reference sequence). CDR3 nucleotide sequence: TGTGCCAGCAGCTTACGAACAGTCCCCTCCTACGAGCAGTACTTC. Translated: CASSLRTVPSYEQYF.

This clonotype was counted a few times. The rearrangement links TRBV20-1 to TRBJ1-6, with 7 nucleotides matching TRBD1. The germline V gene encodes CDR1 DFQATT and CDR2 SNEGSKA (reference sequence). The ends lost 0 bases at V and 0 bases at J; junction bases unmatched: 11. CDR3 size: 19 residues. In DNA, the CDR3 is TGCAGTGCTAGAGATAGGAACAGGGGCGGAGGCTCCTATAATTCACCCCTCCACTTT. Translating gives CSARDRNRGGGSYNSPLHF.

This clonotype was observed a few times. J is TRBJ2-7 and V is TRBV29-1, with 10 bases identical to TRBD1. Unmatched junction bases numbered 8, after V lost 4 bases and J lost 5 bases. The CDR3 consists of 14 residues. Germline values: CDR1 SQVTM, CDR2 ANQGSEA. The CDR3 DNA reads TGCAGCGTTGGGACAGGGGGTATAATCCACGAGCAGTACTTC. Its translation: CSVGTGGIIHEQYF.

The chain is built from TRBV6-2 or TRBV6-3 and TRBJ2-5; 7 positions match TRBD1. The CDR3 covers 16 residues. The germline CDR1 and CDR2 sequences are MNHEY and SVGEGT. V lost 9 bases and J lost 5; bases outside the gene matches: 18. The CDR3 DNA reads as TGTGCCAGTCGCCAACACCCCGGACAGGTCTGCGAGACCCAGTACTTC. This codes for CASRQHPGQVCETQYF.

Many counts were recorded for this clonotype. This chain uses TRBV12-3 or TRBV12-4 with TRBJ2-7; D might be TRBD2 (6 bases). The CDR3 spans 13 residues. The germline V and J ends were trimmed by 0 bases and 7 bases, with 10 bases remaining between them. CDR3 sequence (DNA): TGTGCCAGCAGTTTAGCGTTGGCGGGGGAGCAGTACTTC. As protein: CASSLALAGEQYF.

The sample holds a few counts of this clonotype. J is TRBJ2-2 and V is TRBV11-2; D is unclear. This CDR3 has 13 amino acids. V dropped 0 bases and J dropped 7 bases, with 6 bases sitting between them. CDR1 and CDR2 from the germline V gene are SGHAT and FQNNGV. CDR3 loop: CASSLDLGGELFF. In DNA form, the CDR3 reads TGTGCCAGCAGCTTAGATCTTGGCGGGGAGCTGTTTTTT.

V is TRBV10-3 and J is TRBJ2-5, with D perhaps assigned TRBD1 or TRBD2 (6 bases each). This CDR3 is built from 15 residues. V was pared by 11 bases and J by 1 base, with 20 bases between. The V gene's germline CDR1 is ENHRY and CDR2 SYGVKD. CDR3 sequence reads: CASRFGGAGQETQYF. The CDR3 coding sequence is TGTGCCTCGCGGTTCGGGGGCGCCGGCCAAGAGACCCAGTACTTC.

This clonotype occurred many times. The rearrangement joins TRBV12-3 or TRBV12-4 to TRBJ1-5, with D perhaps matching TRBD1 (5 bases). V lost 6 bases, J lost 9 bases, and 12 bases lay in between. The CDR3 is made up of 12 amino acids. The CDR3 loop is CASSLGPRPQHF. The CDR3 region has the DNA TGTGCCAGCAGCCTGGGGCCGCGGCCCCAGCATTTT.

The chain is built from TRBV20-1 and TRBJ2-3; D is ambiguous. Germline values: CDR1 DFQATT, CDR2 SNEGSKA (reference sequence). Trimming left V 4 bases short and J 2 bases short, with 7 bases between. This CDR3 is built from 12 residues. The CDR3 DNA reads TGCAGTGCTATCAGAGACACAGATACGCAGTATTTT. Translation: CSAIRDTDTQYF.

The chain joins TRBV2 to TRBJ1-1; 7 bases match TRBD1. With 6 bases clipped from V and 1 base from J, the junction kept 11 bases outside the gene matches. Germline-derived CDR1 and CDR2 are SNHLY and FYNNEI. This CDR3 is 16 amino acids long. CDR3 sequence: CASRGDRVGPNTEAFF. CDR3 DNA sequence: TGTGCCAGCAGAGGCGACAGGGTCGGGCCGAACACTGAAGCTTTCTTT.